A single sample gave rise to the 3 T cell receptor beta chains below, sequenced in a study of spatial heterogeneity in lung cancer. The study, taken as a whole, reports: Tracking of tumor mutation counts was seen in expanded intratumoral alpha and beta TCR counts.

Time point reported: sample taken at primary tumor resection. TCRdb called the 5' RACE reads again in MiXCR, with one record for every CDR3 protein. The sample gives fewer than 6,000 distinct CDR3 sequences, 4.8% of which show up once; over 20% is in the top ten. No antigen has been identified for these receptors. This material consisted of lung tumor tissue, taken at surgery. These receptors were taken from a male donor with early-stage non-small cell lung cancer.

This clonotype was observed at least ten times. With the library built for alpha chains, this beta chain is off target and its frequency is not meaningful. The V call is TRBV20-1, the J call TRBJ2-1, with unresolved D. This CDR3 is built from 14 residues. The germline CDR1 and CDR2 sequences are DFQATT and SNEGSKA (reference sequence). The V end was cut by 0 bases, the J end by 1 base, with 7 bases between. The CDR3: CSARDQTSYNEQFF. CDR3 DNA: TGCAGTGCTAGAGACCAGACTTCCTACAATGAGCAGTTCTTC.

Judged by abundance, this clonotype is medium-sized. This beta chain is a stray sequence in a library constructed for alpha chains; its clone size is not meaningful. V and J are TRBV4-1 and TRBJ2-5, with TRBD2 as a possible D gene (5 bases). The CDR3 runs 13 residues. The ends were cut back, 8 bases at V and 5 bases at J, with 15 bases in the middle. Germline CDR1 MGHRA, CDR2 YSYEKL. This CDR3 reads CASEGEGKETQYF. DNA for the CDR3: TGCGCCAGCGAGGGAGAGGGAAAGGAGACCCAGTACTTC.

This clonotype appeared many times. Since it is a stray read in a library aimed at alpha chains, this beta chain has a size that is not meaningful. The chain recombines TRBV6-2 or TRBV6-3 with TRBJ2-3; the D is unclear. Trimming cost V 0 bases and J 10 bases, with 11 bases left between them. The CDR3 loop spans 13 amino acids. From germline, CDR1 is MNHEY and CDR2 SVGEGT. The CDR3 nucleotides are TGTGCCAGCAGTTACTCGAGAGAAAGTGCGCAGTATTTT. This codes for CASSYSRESAQYF.